Listed below are T cell receptor beta chains from one sample, sequenced in a study of human versus mouse CDR3 diversity and MHC coevolution. The method was immunoSEQ multiplex PCR; TCRdb's version includes in-frame clones alone and lacks a portion of them. Of some 82,000 clones in the sample, around 93% are singletons; the top ten hold around 1.3%. Sequenced material: naive CD4+ T cells from blood. These receptors were collected from a person between 25 and 69 years old in good health. Each CDR3 is given with its conserved first and last residue. A D gene is named only where the DNA matches it firmly. Clone size is stated in some rows and not others, as once, few, many or a class when expanded.

j_call: TRBJ2-7
clone_size: -
d_call: TRBD1
v_call: TRBV9
cdr3_nt: TGTGCCAGCAGCGTACAGGGGGCGCAGACCTACGAGCAGTACTTC
cdr3_aa: CASSVQGAQTYEQYF

j_call: TRBJ2-7
clone_size: -
d_call: -
v_call: TRBV7-9
cdr3_nt: TGTGCCAGCAGCCAATTACCCGGACAGAGGAGCTCCTACGAGCAGTACTTC
cdr3_aa: CASSQLPGQRSSYEQYF

j_call: TRBJ2-1
clone_size: -
d_call: -
v_call: TRBV30
cdr3_nt: TGTGCCTGGAGTCCGACTAGAAATCCCTACAATGAGCAGTTCTTC
cdr3_aa: CAWSPTRNPYNEQFF

j_call: TRBJ2-3
clone_size: -
d_call: TRBD1
v_call: TRBV4-2
cdr3_nt: TGTGCCAGCAGCCAGTGGACAGGGGAGTTAGATACGCAGTATTTT
cdr3_aa: CASSQWTGELDTQYF

j_call: TRBJ2-2
clone_size: -
d_call: -
v_call: TRBV5-4
cdr3_nt: TGTGCCAGCAGCCAATTTCAAGGGGCCGGGGAGCTGTTTTTT
cdr3_aa: CASSQFQGAGELFF

j_call: TRBJ1-6
clone_size: -
d_call: TRBD1
v_call: TRBV7-3
cdr3_nt: TGTGCCAGCAGCCTCTCAGGGGGTAATTCACCCCTCCACTTT
cdr3_aa: CASSLSGGNSPLHF

j_call: TRBJ2-6
clone_size: -
d_call: -
v_call: TRBV18
cdr3_nt: TGTGCCAGCTCACCATCGGCAGTGGGGCACTCTGGGGCCAACGTCCTGACTTTC
cdr3_aa: CASSPSAVGHSGANVLTF

j_call: TRBJ2-2
clone_size: -
d_call: TRBD2
v_call: TRBV7-3
cdr3_nt: TGTGCCAGCAGCTCTTACAGCGGGGGGGCCTCCGGGGAGCTGTTTTTT
cdr3_aa: CASSSYSGGASGELFF

j_call: TRBJ1-2
clone_size: once
d_call: -
v_call: TRBV4-2
cdr3_nt: TGTGCCAGCAGCCAAGAGGAGGGAGACTATGGCTACACCTTC
cdr3_aa: CASSQEEGDYGYTF

j_call: TRBJ2-1
clone_size: -
d_call: -
v_call: TRBV6-6
cdr3_nt: TGTGCCAGCAGTTACTCCCGGGAGTTCTACAATGAGCAGTTCTTC
cdr3_aa: CASSYSREFYNEQFF

j_call: TRBJ2-3
clone_size: -
d_call: -
v_call: TRBV11-3
cdr3_nt: TGTGCCAGCAGCTCCCCCGATAGTCGGGATACGCAGTATTTT
cdr3_aa: CASSSPDSRDTQYF

j_call: TRBJ2-7
clone_size: -
d_call: -
v_call: TRBV11-3
cdr3_nt: TGTGCCAGCAGCTTAGTAGGGGCCTACGAGCAGTACTTC
cdr3_aa: CASSLVGAYEQYF

j_call: TRBJ1-6
clone_size: -
d_call: -
v_call: TRBV7-3
cdr3_nt: TGTGCCAGCAGCCCGATGGGCGGGCAAGGTTCACCCCTCCACTTT
cdr3_aa: CASSPMGGQGSPLHF

j_call: TRBJ2-1
clone_size: -
d_call: TRBD2
v_call: TRBV10-3
cdr3_nt: TGTGCCATCAGCGAGCTAGCGGGAGCGAGCTCCTACAATGAGCAGTTCTTC
cdr3_aa: CAISELAGASSYNEQFF

j_call: TRBJ2-2
clone_size: -
d_call: TRBD2
v_call: TRBV4-3
cdr3_nt: TGCGCCAGCAGCCAAGACCTTTTAGCGGGAGGGAACACCGGGGAGCTGTTTTTT
cdr3_aa: CASSQDLLAGGNTGELFF

j_call: TRBJ2-2
clone_size: -
d_call: TRBD1
v_call: TRBV18
cdr3_nt: TGTGCCAGCTCACCCCTTCGAGACAGGGGGACCGGGGAGCTGTTTTTT
cdr3_aa: CASSPLRDRGTGELFF

j_call: TRBJ2-5
clone_size: -
d_call: TRBD2
v_call: TRBV7-9
cdr3_nt: TGTGCCAGCAGCTTAGGACTAGCGGGCAGCCAAGAGACCCAGTACTTC
cdr3_aa: CASSLGLAGSQETQYF

j_call: TRBJ2-3
clone_size: -
d_call: TRBD2
v_call: TRBV5-1
cdr3_nt: TGCGCCAGCAGCGCAGGACTAGCGGGAGATACGCAGTATTTT
cdr3_aa: CASSAGLAGDTQYF

j_call: TRBJ2-3
clone_size: -
d_call: -
v_call: TRBV10-3
cdr3_nt: TGTGCCATCAGTACGGCGGCGGTAATAGATACGCAGTATTTT
cdr3_aa: CAISTAAVIDTQYF

j_call: TRBJ2-7
clone_size: -
d_call: TRBD1
v_call: TRBV19
cdr3_nt: TGTGCCAGTAGTGTGGGCGGGACAGGGGGATCCTACGAGCAGTACTTC
cdr3_aa: CASSVGGTGGSYEQYF

j_call: TRBJ2-7
clone_size: -
d_call: -
v_call: TRBV7-9
cdr3_nt: TGTGCCAGCAGCCAGTGGTCGGGCGGGACCACCTCCTACGAGCAGTACTTC
cdr3_aa: CASSQWSGGTTSYEQYF

j_call: TRBJ1-2
clone_size: -
d_call: -
v_call: TRBV7-2
cdr3_nt: TGTGCCAGCAGTCATGAGCCACGCCAGGGTGGTGGCTACACCTTC
cdr3_aa: CASSHEPRQGGGYTF

j_call: TRBJ1-1
clone_size: -
d_call: -
v_call: TRBV7-3
cdr3_nt: TGTGCCAGCAGCTTATCATTGAACACTGAAGCTTTCTTT
cdr3_aa: CASSLSLNTEAFF

j_call: TRBJ2-3
clone_size: once
d_call: TRBD2
v_call: TRBV9
cdr3_nt: TGTGCCAGCAGCGTAGTGCGGGGGGCAGACACAGATACGCAGTATTTT
cdr3_aa: CASSVVRGADTDTQYF

j_call: TRBJ1-1
clone_size: -
d_call: -
v_call: TRBV7-2
cdr3_nt: TGTGCCAGCAGCTTAAGCCCCGTTCCGAACACTGAAGCTTTCTTT
cdr3_aa: CASSLSPVPNTEAFF

j_call: TRBJ1-1
clone_size: -
d_call: -
v_call: TRBV5-6
cdr3_nt: TGTGCCAGCAGCTTTGGCCCAGGGGACCCGAACACTGAAGCTTTCTTT
cdr3_aa: CASSFGPGDPNTEAFF

j_call: TRBJ1-2
clone_size: once
d_call: TRBD1
v_call: TRBV18
cdr3_nt: TGTGCCAGCTCACCCTTGGGACAGCCCAGATCCTATGGCTACACCTTC
cdr3_aa: CASSPLGQPRSYGYTF

j_call: TRBJ1-2
clone_size: -
d_call: TRBD1
v_call: TRBV7-8
cdr3_nt: TGTGCCAGCAGCCCGAGGATCGGACAGGGCCACTACACCTTC
cdr3_aa: CASSPRIGQGHYTF

j_call: TRBJ1-2
clone_size: -
d_call: -
v_call: TRBV30
cdr3_nt: TGTGCCCAAAGCAGGGCCATTAACTATGGCTACACCTTC
cdr3_aa: CAQSRAINYGYTF

j_call: TRBJ2-7
clone_size: -
d_call: TRBD2
v_call: TRBV7-3
cdr3_nt: TGTGCCAGCAGGTTTACGGGGGGCTACGAGCAGTACTTC
cdr3_aa: CASRFTGGYEQYF

j_call: TRBJ1-1
clone_size: -
d_call: -
v_call: TRBV6-1
cdr3_nt: TGTGCCAGCAATCAACCGGGTTTGAACACTGAAGCTTTCTTT
cdr3_aa: CASNQPGLNTEAFF

j_call: TRBJ2-3
clone_size: -
d_call: -
v_call: TRBV15
cdr3_nt: TGTGCCACCAGTGACCTGGGGGGTTCTCGCACAGATACGCAGTATTTT
cdr3_aa: CATSDLGGSRTDTQYF

j_call: TRBJ2-2
clone_size: once
d_call: -
v_call: TRBV11-3
cdr3_nt: TGTGCCAGCAGCCTGACGGGGGTTGGGACCGGGGAGCTGTTTTTT
cdr3_aa: CASSLTGVGTGELFF

j_call: TRBJ2-7
clone_size: -
d_call: -
v_call: TRBV19
cdr3_nt: TGTGCCAGTAGTACCCCCCCGTACGAGCAGTACTTC
cdr3_aa: CASSTPPYEQYF

j_call: TRBJ1-6
clone_size: -
d_call: -
v_call: TRBV30
cdr3_nt: TGTGCCTGGGGTCCAAGGAGGAGATTCACCCCCAACCTCCACTTT
cdr3_aa: CAWGPRRRFTPNLHF

j_call: TRBJ2-5
clone_size: -
d_call: TRBD2
v_call: TRBV5-1
cdr3_nt: TGCGCCAGCAGCTCCGGACTAGCGAGGGAGACCCAGTACTTC
cdr3_aa: CASSSGLARETQYF

j_call: TRBJ2-1
clone_size: -
d_call: -
v_call: TRBV5-1
cdr3_nt: TGCGCCAGCAGCTTGCTTAACAATGAGCAGTTCTTC
cdr3_aa: CASSLLNNEQFF

j_call: TRBJ2-2
clone_size: -
d_call: TRBD2
v_call: TRBV2
cdr3_nt: TGTGCCAGGGCGACTAGCGGGAGTCCCGGGGAGCTGTTTTTT
cdr3_aa: CARATSGSPGELFF

j_call: TRBJ1-2
clone_size: -
d_call: TRBD1
v_call: TRBV5-6
cdr3_nt: TGTGCCAGCAGGATACAGGGGCCCTCTGGCAGGAACTATGGCTACACCTTC
cdr3_aa: CASRIQGPSGRNYGYTF

j_call: TRBJ2-5
clone_size: -
d_call: TRBD2
v_call: TRBV4-3
cdr3_nt: TGCGCCAGCAGCCCCCGACTAGCGGGGTTAGAGACCCAGTACTTC
cdr3_aa: CASSPRLAGLETQYF

j_call: TRBJ1-1
clone_size: -
d_call: -
v_call: TRBV5-4
cdr3_nt: TGTGCCAGCAGCCTCGGGGGTCGGGGTGACACTGAAGCTTTCTTT
cdr3_aa: CASSLGGRGDTEAFF

j_call: TRBJ1-6
clone_size: -
d_call: -
v_call: TRBV7-9
cdr3_nt: TGTGCCAGCAGCCAGGGACACTTTAATTCACCCCTCCACTTT
cdr3_aa: CASSQGHFNSPLHF

j_call: TRBJ1-1
clone_size: -
d_call: TRBD1
v_call: TRBV18
cdr3_nt: TGTGCCAGCTCACCAAAATCTCCCCGACAGGGGGCTTCTGAAGCTTTCTTT
cdr3_aa: CASSPKSPRQGASEAFF

j_call: TRBJ2-7
clone_size: -
d_call: TRBD1
v_call: TRBV10-3
cdr3_nt: TGTGCCACCCAGGGGGACGGGTACGAGCAGTACTTC
cdr3_aa: CATQGDGYEQYF

j_call: TRBJ2-3
clone_size: -
d_call: TRBD1
v_call: TRBV27
cdr3_nt: TGTGCCAGCAGTTCCCTCGGACAGGGGGCTTATACGCAGTATTTT
cdr3_aa: CASSSLGQGAYTQYF

j_call: TRBJ2-1
clone_size: -
d_call: -
v_call: TRBV30
cdr3_nt: TGTGCCTGGAAGTCGGCGGGGGCGAGAAATGAGCAGTTCTTC
cdr3_aa: CAWKSAGARNEQFF

j_call: TRBJ1-5
clone_size: -
d_call: TRBD1
v_call: TRBV19
cdr3_nt: TGTGCCAGTAGTATTGGGACAGGAGGCCTTCAGCCCCAGCATTTT
cdr3_aa: CASSIGTGGLQPQHF

j_call: TRBJ2-3
clone_size: -
d_call: TRBD1
v_call: TRBV11-3
cdr3_nt: TGTGCCAGCAGACCCGGACAGGGGCCAGATACGCAGTATTTT
cdr3_aa: CASRPGQGPDTQYF

j_call: TRBJ2-2
clone_size: -
d_call: TRBD2
v_call: TRBV7-9
cdr3_nt: TGTGCCAGCAGCCCCCCGGGGGGGACCGGGGAGCTGTTTTTT
cdr3_aa: CASSPPGGTGELFF

j_call: TRBJ1-5
clone_size: -
d_call: TRBD1
v_call: TRBV28
cdr3_nt: TGTGCCAGCAGTCCCCCCCGACAGGGATACAATCAGCCCCAGCATTTT
cdr3_aa: CASSPPRQGYNQPQHF

j_call: TRBJ1-4
clone_size: -
d_call: -
v_call: TRBV5-1
cdr3_nt: TGCGCCAGCAGCTTGGGACAGCCCAATGAAAAACTGTTTTTT
cdr3_aa: CASSLGQPNEKLFF

j_call: TRBJ2-1
clone_size: -
d_call: -
v_call: TRBV4-3
cdr3_nt: TGCGCCAGCAGCCAGGTACTAGAGACTGAGCAGTTCTTC
cdr3_aa: CASSQVLETEQFF